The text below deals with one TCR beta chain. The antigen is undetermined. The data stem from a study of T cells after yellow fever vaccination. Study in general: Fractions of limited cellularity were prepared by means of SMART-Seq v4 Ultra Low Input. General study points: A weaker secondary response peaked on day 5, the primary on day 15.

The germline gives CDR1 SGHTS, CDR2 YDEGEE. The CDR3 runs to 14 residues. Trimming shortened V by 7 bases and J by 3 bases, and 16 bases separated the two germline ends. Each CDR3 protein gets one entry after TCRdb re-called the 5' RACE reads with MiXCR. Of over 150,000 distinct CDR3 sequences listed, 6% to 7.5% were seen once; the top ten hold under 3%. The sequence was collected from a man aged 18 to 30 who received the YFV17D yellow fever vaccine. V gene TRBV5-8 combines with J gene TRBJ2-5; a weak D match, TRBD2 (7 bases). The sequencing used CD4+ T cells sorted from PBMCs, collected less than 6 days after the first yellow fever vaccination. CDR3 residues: CASGPGGLEETQYF. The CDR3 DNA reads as TGTGCCAGCGGCCCGGGGGGCCTAGAAGAGACCCAGTACTTC. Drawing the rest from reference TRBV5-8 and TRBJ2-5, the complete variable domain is EAGVTQSPTHLIKTRGQQATLRCSPISGHTSVYWYQQALGLGLQFLLWYDEGEERNRGNFPPRFSGRQFPNYSSELNVNALELEDSALYLCASGPGGLEETQYFGPGTRLLVL.